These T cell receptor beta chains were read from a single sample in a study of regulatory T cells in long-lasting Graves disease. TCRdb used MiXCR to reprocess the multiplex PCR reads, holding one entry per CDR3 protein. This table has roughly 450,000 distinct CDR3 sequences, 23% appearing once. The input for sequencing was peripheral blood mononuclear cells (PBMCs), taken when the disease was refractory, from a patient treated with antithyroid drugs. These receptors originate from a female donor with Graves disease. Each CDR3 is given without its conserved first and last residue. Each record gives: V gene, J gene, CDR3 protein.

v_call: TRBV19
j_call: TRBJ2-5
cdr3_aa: ASRDFSREETQY

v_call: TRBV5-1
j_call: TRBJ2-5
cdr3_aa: ASSLRGRRELETQY

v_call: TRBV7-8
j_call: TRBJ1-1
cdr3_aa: ASSFRTRGNTEAF

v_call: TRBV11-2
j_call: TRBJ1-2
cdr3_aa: ASSLSFKGAARGVYGYT

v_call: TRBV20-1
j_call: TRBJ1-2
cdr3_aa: SARDQGQGAGYGYT

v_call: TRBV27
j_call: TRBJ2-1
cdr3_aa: ASIGTSGDNEQF

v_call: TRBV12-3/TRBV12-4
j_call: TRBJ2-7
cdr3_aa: ASSPLSGSYEQY

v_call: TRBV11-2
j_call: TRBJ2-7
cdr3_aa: ASSYSGIKPYEQY

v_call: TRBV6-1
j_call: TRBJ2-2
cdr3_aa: ASSPPAGGGTGELF

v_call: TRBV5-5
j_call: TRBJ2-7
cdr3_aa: ASSLTGVYEQY

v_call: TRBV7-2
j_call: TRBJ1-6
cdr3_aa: ASSLGGQGAVNSPLH

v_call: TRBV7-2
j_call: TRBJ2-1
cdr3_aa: ASSSLFSDNEQF

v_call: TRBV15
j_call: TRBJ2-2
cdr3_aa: ATSRDPLAVNTGELF

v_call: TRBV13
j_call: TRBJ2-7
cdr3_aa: ASSATVSSYEQY

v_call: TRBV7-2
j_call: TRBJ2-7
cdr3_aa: ASSRVGLAHYEQY

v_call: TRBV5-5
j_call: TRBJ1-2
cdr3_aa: ASSYTGTAYGYT

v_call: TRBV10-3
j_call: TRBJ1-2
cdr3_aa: AISEPDRPGGYT

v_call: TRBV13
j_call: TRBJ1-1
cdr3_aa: ASSWSGTEAF

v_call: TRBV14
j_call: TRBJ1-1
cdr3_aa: ASSQAMSGTEAF

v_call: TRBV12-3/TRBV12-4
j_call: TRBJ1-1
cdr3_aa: ASRELENTEAF

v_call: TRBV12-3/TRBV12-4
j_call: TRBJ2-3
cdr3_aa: ASSTLTSSQDTQY

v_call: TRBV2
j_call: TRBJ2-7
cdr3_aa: ASRMTAYEQY

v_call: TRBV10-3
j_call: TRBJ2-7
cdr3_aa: AISDSSYEQY

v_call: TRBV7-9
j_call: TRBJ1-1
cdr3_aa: ASSLGVQETAF